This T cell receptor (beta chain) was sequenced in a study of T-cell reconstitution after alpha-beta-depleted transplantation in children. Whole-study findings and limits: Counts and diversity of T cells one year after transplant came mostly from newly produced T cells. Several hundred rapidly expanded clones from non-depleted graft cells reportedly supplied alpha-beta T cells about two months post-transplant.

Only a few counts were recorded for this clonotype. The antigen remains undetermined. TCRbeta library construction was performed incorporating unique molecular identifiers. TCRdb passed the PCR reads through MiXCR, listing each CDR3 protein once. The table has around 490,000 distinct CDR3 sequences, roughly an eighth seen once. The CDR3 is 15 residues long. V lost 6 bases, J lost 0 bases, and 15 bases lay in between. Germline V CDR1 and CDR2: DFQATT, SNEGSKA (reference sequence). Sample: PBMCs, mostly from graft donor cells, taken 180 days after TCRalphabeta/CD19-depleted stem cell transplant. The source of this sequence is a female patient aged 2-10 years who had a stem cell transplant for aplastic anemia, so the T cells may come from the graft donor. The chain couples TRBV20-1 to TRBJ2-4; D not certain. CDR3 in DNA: TGCAGTGCCGCGGACCCCCCTGGAGCCAAAAACATTCAGTACTTC. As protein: CSAADPPGAKNIQYF.